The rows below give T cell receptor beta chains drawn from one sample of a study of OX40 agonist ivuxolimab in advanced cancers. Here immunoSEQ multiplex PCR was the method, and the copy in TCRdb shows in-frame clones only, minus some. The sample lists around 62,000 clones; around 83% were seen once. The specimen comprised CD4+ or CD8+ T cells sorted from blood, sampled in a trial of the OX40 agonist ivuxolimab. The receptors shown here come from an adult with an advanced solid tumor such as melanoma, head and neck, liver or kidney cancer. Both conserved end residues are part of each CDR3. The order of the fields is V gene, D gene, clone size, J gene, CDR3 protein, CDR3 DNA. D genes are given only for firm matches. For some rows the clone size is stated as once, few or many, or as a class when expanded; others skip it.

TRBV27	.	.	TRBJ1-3	CASSSAGNTIYF	TGTGCCAGCAGTTCCGCTGGAAACACCATATATTTT
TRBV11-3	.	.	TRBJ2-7	CASSFGLGEQYF	TGTGCCAGCAGCTTCGGGTTGGGCGAGCAGTACTTC
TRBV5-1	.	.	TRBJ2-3	CASTPQGGTDTQYF	TGCGCCAGCACCCCACAGGGGGGGACAGATACGCAGTATTTT
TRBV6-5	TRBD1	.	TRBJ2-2	CASSRDSSNTGELFF	TGTGCCAGCAGCAGGGACAGCTCGAACACCGGGGAGCTGTTTTTT
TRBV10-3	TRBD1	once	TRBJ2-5	CATRPGQGQETQYF	TGTGCCACGAGACCGGGACAGGGGCAAGAGACCCAGTACTTC
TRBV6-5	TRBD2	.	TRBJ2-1	CASSPTRDYEQFF	TGTGCCAGCAGCCCCACGCGGGACTACGAGCAGTTCTTC
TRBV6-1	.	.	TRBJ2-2	CASSEGSRSRVGTGELFF	TGTGCCAGCAGTGAAGGGAGTAGGAGCAGGGTAGGAACCGGGGAGCTGTTTTTT
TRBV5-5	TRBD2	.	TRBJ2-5	CASRGTRPIQETQYF	TGTGCCAGCAGGGGGACTAGACCTATACAAGAGACCCAGTACTTC
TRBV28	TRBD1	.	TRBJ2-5	CASSLRGRGIQETQYF	TGTGCCAGCAGTTTGAGGGGCAGGGGGATCCAAGAGACCCAGTACTTC
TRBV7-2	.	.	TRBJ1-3	CASSLVSASSGNTIYF	TGTGCCAGCAGCTTAGTCTCGGCTAGCTCTGGAAACACCATATATTTT
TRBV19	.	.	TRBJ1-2	CASSNRLLLF	TGTGCCAGTAGTAACAGGCTACTACTCTTC
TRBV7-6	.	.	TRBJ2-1	CASSLGINEQFF	TGTGCCAGCAGCTTAGGGATTAATGAGCAGTTCTTC
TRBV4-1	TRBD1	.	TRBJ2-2	CASSQVSIDRATGELFF	TGCGCCAGCAGCCAAGTAAGCATTGACAGGGCCACCGGGGAGCTGTTTTTT
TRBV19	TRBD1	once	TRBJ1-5	CASSTGQLGSQPQHF	TGTGCCAGTAGTACGGGACAGCTAGGTAGTCAGCCCCAGCATTTT
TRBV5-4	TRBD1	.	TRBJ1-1	CASSLSTGVNTEAFF	TGTGCCAGCAGCTTGTCGACAGGGGTGAACACTGAAGCTTTCTTT
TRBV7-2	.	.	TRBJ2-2	CASSHTGELFF	TGTGCCAGCAGCCACACCGGGGAGCTGTTTTTT
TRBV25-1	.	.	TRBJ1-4	CASRKAGSDEKLFF	TGTGCCAGCAGGAAGGCAGGGTCGGATGAAAAACTGTTTTTT
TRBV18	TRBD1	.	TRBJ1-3	CASSPDRVGNTIYF	TGTGCCAGCTCTCCGGACAGGGTTGGAAACACCATATATTTT
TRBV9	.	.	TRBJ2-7	CASSPGGGTDFYEQYF	TGTGCCAGCTCGCCGGGTGGGGGGACAGACTTCTACGAGCAGTACTTC
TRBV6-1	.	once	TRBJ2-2	CASSEALPGKLFF	TGTGCCAGCAGTGAAGCGCTTCCGGGGAAGCTGTTTTTT
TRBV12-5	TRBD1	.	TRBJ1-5	CASGTDRVRNQPQHF	TGTGCTAGTGGAACCGACAGGGTCAGGAATCAGCCCCAGCATTTT
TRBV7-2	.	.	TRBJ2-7	CASSRGGPLGEQYF	TGTGCCAGCAGCAGAGGAGGGCCGCTCGGCGAGCAGTACTTC
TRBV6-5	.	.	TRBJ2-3	CASSYPGTNTQYF	TGTGCCAGCAGTTACCCGGGGACAAATACGCAGTATTTT
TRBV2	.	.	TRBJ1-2	CASSAAPPTNYGYTF	TGTGCCAGCAGCGCCGCGCCGCCCACTAACTATGGCTACACCTTC
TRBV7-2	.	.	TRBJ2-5	CASSLVPAQETQYF	TGTGCCAGCAGCTTAGTTCCAGCCCAAGAGACCCAGTACTTC
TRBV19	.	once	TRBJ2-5	CASSPSGGETQYF	TGTGCCAGTAGCCCTTCCGGCGGGGAGACCCAGTACTTC
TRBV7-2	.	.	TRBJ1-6	CASSSQGAPLHF	TGTGCCAGCAGCTCCCAAGGGGCACCCCTCCACTTT
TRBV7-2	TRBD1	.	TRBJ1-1	CASSSPGTGNTEAFF	TGTGCCAGCAGCTCCCCCGGGACAGGGAACACTGAAGCTTTCTTT
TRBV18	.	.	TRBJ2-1	CASSFGQLNEQFF	TGTGCCAGCTCCTTCGGACAGCTCAATGAGCAGTTCTTC
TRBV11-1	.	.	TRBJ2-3	CASSFLDTDTQYF	TGTGCCAGCAGCTTTCTTGATACAGATACGCAGTATTTT
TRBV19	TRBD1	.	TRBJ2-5	CASSQWDSALLQTQYF	TGTGCCAGTAGTCAATGGGACAGCGCGCTCCTACAGACCCAGTACTTC
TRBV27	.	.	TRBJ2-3	CASSRPGGPTDTQYF	TGTGCCAGCAGCCGGCCGGGGGGCCCCACAGATACGCAGTATTTT
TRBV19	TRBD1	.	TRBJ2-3	CASSLGTATDTQYF	TGTGCCAGTAGCCTCGGGACAGCTACAGATACGCAGTATTTT
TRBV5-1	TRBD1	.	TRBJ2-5	CASSAGTGIRETQYF	TGCGCCAGCAGCGCTGGGACAGGGATACGAGAGACCCAGTACTTC
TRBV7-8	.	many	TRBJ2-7	CASSLEDQGISRYF	TGTGCCAGCAGCTTAGAAGACCAGGGAATATCTCGGTACTTC
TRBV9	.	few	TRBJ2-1	CASSPPPRDNEQFF	TGTGCCAGCAGCCCTCCCCCCAGGGACAATGAGCAGTTCTTC
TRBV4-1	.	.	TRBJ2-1	CASSQAPGGGGNEQFF	TGCGCCAGCAGCCAAGCTCCTGGAGGGGGAGGGAATGAGCAGTTCTTC